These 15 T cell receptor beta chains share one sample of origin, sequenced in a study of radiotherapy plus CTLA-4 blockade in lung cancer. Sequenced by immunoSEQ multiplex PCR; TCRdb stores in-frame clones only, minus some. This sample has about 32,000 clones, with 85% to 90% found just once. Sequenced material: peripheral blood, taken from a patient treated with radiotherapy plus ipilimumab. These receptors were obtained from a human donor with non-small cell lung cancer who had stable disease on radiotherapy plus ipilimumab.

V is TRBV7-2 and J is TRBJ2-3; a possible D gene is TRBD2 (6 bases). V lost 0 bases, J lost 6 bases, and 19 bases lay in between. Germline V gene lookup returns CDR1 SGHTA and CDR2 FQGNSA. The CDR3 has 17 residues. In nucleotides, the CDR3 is TGTGCCAGCAGCTTAGCGGCAAGTGAGGGGACTCCCGATACGCAGTATTTT. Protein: CASSLAASEGTPDTQYF.

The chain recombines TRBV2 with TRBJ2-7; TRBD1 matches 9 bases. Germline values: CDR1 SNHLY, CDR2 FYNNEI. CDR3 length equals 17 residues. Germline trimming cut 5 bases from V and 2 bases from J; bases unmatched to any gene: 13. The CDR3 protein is CASSSSRAGTGTYEQYF. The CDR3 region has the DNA TGTGCCAGCAGTTCATCTCGGGCCGGGACAGGGACCTACGAGCAGTACTTC.

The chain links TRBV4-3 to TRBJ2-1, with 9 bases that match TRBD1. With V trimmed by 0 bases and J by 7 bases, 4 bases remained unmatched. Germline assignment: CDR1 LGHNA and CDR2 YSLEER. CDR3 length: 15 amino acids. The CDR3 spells CASSQEGQGGNEQFF. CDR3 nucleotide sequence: TGCGCCAGCAGCCAAGAGGGACAGGGAGGAAATGAGCAGTTCTTC.

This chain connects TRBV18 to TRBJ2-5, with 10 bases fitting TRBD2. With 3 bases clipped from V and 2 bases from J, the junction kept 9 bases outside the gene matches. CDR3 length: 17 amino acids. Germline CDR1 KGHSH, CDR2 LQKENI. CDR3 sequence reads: CASSPPHSGRFQETQYF. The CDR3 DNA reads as TGTGCCAGCTCACCTCCCCATAGCGGGAGGTTTCAAGAGACCCAGTACTTC.

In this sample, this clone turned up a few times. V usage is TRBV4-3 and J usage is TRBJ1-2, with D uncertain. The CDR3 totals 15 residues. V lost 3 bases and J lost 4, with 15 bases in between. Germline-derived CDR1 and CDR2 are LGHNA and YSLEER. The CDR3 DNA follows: TGCGCCAGCAGCCAGATGTCGGCGGGCCCCTATGGCTACACCTTC. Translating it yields CASSQMSAGPYGYTF.

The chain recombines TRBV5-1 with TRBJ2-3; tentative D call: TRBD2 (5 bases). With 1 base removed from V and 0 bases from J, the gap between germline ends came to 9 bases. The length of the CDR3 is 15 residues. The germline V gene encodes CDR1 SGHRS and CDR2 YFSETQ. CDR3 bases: TGCGCCAGCAGCTTGAGTAGCGTGAGCACAGATACGCAGTATTTT. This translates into CASSLSSVSTDTQYF. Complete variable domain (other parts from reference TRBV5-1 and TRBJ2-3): KAGVTQTPRYLIKTRGQQVTLSCSPISGHRSVSWYQQTPGQGLQFLFEYFSETQRNKGNFPGRFSGRQFSNSRSEMNVSTLELGDSALYLCASSLSSVSTDTQYFGPGTRLTVL.

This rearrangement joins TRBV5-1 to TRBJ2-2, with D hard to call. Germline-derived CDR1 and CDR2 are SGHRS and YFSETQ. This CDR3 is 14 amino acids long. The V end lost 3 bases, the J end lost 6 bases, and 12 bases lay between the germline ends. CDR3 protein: CASSWKRVAGELFF. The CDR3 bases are TGCGCCAGCAGCTGGAAGCGAGTCGCCGGGGAGCTGTTTTTT. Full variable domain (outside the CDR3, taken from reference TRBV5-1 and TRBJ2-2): KAGVTQTPRYLIKTRGQQVTLSCSPISGHRSVSWYQQTPGQGLQFLFEYFSETQRNKGNFPGRFSGRQFSNSRSEMNVSTLELGDSALYLCASSWKRVAGELFFGEGSRLTVL.

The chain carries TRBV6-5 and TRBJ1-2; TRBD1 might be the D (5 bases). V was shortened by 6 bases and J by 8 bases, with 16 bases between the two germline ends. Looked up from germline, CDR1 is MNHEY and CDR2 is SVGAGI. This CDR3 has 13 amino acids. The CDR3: CASRLPEGVGYTF. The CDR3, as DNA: TGTGCCAGCAGGCTACCAGAAGGGGTCGGCTACACCTTC.

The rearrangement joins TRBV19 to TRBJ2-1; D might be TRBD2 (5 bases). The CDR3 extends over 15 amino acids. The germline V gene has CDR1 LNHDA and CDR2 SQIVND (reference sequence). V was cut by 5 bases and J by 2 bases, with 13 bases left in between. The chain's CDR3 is CASSLGVGAYNEQFF. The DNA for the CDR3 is TGTGCCAGTAGTCTCGGGGTAGGCGCCTACAATGAGCAGTTCTTC.

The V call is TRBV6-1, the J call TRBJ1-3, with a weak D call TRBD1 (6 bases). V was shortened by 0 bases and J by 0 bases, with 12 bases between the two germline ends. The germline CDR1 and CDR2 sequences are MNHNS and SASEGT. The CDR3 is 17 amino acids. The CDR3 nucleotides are TGTGCCAGCAGTGAAGCGCTCGTCAGGGGCTCTGGAAACACCATATATTTT. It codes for CASSEALVRGSGNTIYF.

CDR3 region: CASRLAGGGEQYF. CDR3 sequence (DNA): TGTGCCAGCAGGTTAGCGGGAGGCGGCGAGCAGTACTTC. The chain employs TRBV27 and TRBJ2-7; TRBD2 aligns across 10 bases. CDR3 size: 13 residues. V dropped 6 bases and J dropped 6; count of bases not matched to a gene: 5. Germline V CDR1 and CDR2: MNHEY, SMNVEV (reference sequence).

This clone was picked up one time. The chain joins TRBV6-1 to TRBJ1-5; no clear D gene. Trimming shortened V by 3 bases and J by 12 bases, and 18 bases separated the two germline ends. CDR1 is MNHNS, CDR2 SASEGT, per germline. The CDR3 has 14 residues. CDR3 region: CASSEGSSPHVQHF. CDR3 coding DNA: TGTGCCAGCAGTGAGGGGAGCAGCCCTCATGTCCAGCATTTT.

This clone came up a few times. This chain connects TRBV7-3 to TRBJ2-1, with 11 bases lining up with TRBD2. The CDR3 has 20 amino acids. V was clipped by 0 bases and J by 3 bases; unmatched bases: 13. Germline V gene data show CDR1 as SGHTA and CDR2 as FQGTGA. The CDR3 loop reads CASSLTDPRRLAGSYNEQFF. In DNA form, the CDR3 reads TGTGCCAGCAGCTTAACGGACCCTCGGAGACTAGCGGGAAGCTACAATGAGCAGTTCTTC.

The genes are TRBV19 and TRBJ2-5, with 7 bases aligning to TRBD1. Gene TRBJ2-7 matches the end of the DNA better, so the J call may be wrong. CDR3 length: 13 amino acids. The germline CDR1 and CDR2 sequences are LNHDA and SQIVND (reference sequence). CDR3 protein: CASSRDSSYEQYF. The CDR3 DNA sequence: TGTGCCAGTAGCCGGGACAGCTCCTACGAGCAGTACTTC.

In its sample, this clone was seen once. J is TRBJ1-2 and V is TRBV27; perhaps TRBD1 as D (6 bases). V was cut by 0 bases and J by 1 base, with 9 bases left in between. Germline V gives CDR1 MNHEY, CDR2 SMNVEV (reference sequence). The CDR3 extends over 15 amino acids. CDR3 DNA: TGTGCCAGCAGTTTATCTAGGGGGAGTAACTATGGCTACACCTTC. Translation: CASSLSRGSNYGYTF.